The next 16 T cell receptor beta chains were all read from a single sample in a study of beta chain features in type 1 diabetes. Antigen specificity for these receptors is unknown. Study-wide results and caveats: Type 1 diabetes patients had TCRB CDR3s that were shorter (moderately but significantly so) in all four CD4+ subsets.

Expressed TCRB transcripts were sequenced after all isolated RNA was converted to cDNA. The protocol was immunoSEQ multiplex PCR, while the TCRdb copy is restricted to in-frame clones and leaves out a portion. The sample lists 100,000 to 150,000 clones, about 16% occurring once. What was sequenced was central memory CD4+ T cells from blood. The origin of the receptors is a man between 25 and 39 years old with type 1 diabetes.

CDR3 sequence: CSVLSNTEAFF. In nucleotides, the CDR3 is TGCAGTGTTTTATCGAACACTGAAGCTTTCTTT. The chain recombines TRBV20-1 with TRBJ1-1, with D unclear. Trimming stripped 7 bases from V and 1 base from J, with 7 bases between. Per the germline V gene, CDR1 is DFQATT and CDR2 is SNEGSKA (reference sequence). The CDR3 contains 11 residues.

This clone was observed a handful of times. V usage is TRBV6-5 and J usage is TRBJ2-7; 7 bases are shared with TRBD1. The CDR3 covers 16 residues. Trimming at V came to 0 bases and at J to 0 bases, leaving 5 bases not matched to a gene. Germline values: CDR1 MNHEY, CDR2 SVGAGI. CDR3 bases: TGTGCCAGCAGTTACTCGTATACAGGGGCCTCCTACGAGCAGTACTTC. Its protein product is CASSYSYTGASYEQYF.

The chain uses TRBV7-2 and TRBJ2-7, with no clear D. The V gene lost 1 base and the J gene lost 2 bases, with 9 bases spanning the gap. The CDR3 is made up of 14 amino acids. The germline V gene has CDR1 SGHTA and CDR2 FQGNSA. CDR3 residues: CASSLDGGTYEQYF. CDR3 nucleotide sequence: TGTGCCAGCAGCTTAGACGGCGGTACCTACGAGCAGTACTTC.

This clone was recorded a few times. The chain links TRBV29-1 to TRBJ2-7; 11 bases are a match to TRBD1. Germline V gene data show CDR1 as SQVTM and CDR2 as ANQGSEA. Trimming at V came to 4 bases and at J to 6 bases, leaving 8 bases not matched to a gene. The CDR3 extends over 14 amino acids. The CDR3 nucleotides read TGCAGCGTTGGGCCCGGACAGGGGGCCGGCGAGCAGTACTTC. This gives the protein CSVGPGQGAGEQYF.

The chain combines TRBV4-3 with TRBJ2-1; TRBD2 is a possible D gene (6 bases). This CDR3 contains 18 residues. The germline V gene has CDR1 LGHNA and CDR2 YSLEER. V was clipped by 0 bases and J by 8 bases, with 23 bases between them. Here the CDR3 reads CASSQERLGRAGADEQFF. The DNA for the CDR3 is TGCGCCAGCAGCCAAGAAAGACTAGGGCGGGCGGGCGCAGATGAGCAGTTCTTC.

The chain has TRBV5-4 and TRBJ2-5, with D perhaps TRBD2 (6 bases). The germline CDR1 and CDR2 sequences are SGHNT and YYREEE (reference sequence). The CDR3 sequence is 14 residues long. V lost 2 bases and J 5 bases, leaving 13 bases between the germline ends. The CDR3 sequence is CASSFSSGRETQYF. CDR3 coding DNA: TGTGCCAGCAGCTTTTCATCAGGGAGGGAGACCCAGTACTTC.

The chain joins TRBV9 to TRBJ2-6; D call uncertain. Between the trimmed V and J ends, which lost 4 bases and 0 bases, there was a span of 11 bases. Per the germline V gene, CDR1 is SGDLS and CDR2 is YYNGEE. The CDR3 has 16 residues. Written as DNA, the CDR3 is TGTGCCAGCAGCCTAGAAGTGACCTCTGGGGCCAACGTCCTGACTTTC. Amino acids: CASSLEVTSGANVLTF.

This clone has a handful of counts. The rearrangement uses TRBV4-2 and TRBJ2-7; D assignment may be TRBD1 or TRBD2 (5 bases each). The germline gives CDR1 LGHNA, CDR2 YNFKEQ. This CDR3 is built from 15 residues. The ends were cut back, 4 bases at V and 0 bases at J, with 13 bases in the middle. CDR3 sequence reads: CASSPGTESSYEQYF. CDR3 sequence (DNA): TGTGCCAGCAGCCCAGGGACGGAGAGCTCCTACGAGCAGTACTTC.

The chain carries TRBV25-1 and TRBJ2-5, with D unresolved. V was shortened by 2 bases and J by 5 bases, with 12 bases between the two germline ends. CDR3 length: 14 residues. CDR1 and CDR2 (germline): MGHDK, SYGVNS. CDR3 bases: TGTGCCAGCAGTGAACCATCGTGGGTGGAGACCCAGTACTTC. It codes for CASSEPSWVETQYF. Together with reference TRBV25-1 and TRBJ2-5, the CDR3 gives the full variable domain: EADIYQTPRYLVIGTGKKITLECSQTMGHDKMYWYQQDPGMELHLIHYSYGVNSTEKGDLSSESTVSRIRTEHFPLTLESARPSHTSQYLCASSEPSWVETQYFGPGTRLLVL.

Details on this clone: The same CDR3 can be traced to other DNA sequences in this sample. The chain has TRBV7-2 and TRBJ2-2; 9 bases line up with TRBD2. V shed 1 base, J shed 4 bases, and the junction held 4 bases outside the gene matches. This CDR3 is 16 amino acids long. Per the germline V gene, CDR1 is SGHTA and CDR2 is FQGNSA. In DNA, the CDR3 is TGTGCCAGCAGCTTAGGTCTAGCGGGGATCACCGGGGAGCTGTTTTTT. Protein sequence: CASSLGLAGITGELFF.

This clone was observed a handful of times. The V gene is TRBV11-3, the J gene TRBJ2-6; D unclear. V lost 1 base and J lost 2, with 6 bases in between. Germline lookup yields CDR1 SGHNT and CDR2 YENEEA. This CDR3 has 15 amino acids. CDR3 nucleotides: TGTGCCAGCAGCTTAGGGGGAACTGGGGCCAACGTCCTGACTTTC. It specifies CASSLGGTGANVLTF. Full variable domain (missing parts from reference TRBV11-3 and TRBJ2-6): EAGVVQSPRYKIIEKKQPVAFWCNPISGHNTLYWYLQNLGQGPELLIRYENEEAVDDSQLPKDRFSAERLKGVDSTLKIQPAELGDSAVYLCASSLGGTGANVLTFGAGSRLTVL.

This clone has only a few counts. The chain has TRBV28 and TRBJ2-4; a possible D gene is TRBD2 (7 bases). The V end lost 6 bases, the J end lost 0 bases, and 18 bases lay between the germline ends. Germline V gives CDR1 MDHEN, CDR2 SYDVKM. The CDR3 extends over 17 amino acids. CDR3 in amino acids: CASSHGGGSIAKNIQYF. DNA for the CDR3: TGTGCCAGCAGCCATGGGGGGGGCTCTATAGCCAAAAACATTCAGTACTTC.

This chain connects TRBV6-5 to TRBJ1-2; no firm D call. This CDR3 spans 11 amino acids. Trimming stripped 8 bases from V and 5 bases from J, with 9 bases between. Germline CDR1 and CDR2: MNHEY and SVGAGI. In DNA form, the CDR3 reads TGTGCCAGCCGGACCGGGTATGGCTACACCTTC. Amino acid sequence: CASRTGYGYTF.

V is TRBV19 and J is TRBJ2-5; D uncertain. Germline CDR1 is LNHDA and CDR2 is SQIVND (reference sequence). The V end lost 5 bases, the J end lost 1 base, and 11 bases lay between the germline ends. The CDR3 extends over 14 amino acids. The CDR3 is CASSPSSAQETQYF. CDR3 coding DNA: TGTGCCAGTAGTCCCTCATCGGCCCAAGAGACCCAGTACTTC.

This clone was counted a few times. CDR3: CAWSSGGVVDTQYF. The CDR3 DNA is TGTGCCTGGAGTAGCGGGGGGGTAGTAGATACGCAGTATTTT. The V call is TRBV30, the J call TRBJ2-3; 10 nucleotides match TRBD2. Germline loops: CDR1 GTSNPN, CDR2 SVGIG (reference sequence). V trimming: 2 bases; J trimming: 5 bases; junction bases outside the gene matches: 4. This CDR3 spans 14 amino acids. The full variable domain, rest sourced from reference TRBV30 and TRBJ2-3, is SQTIHQWPATLVQPVGSPLSLECTVEGTSNPNLYWYRQAAGRGLQLLFYSVGIGQISSEVPQNLSASRPQDRQFILSSKKLLLSDSGFYLCAWSSGGVVDTQYFGPGTRLTVL.

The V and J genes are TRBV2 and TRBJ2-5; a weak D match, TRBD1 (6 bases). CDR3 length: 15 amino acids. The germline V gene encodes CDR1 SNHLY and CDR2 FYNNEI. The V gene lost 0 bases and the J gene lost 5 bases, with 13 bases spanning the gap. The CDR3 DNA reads TGTGCCAGCAGTGAAGCTGGGGGCGTCTCGGAGACCCAGTACTTC. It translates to CASSEAGGVSETQYF.